One sample yielded the 18 T cell receptor beta chains listed below, sequenced in a study of cytotoxic CD8 clonotypes in ibrutinib-treated CLL (dated by TCRdb to about 2021). The library was produced with the immunoSEQ multiplex PCR assay. Sourced from immuneACCESS, this table was stored by TCRdb with only in-frame sequences that have V and J called. A share of the clones is absent; for the studies checked, an unresolved V gene accounts for under half, and the remainder has no known explanation. Here the sample has 110,000 to 150,000 clones; roughly 80% occur a single time. The ten top clones hold about 29% of the sample. This sample's time point label indicates: approximately eleven months on ibrutinib. The sequencing here drew on PBMCs, taken after 12 months of ibrutinib treatment. The receptors here all came from a human donor with chronic lymphocytic leukemia.

This clone was recorded once. The V and J genes are TRBV30 and TRBJ2-7; a weak D match, TRBD2 (5 bases). The CDR3 totals 13 residues. The V gene lost 3 bases and the J gene lost 5 bases, with 14 bases spanning the gap. Per germline, CDR1 GTSNPN and CDR2 SVGIG (reference sequence). CDR3 nucleotides: TGTGCCTGGAGCCCGGCGGGTTTCAACGAGCAGTACTTC. Its translation: CAWSPAGFNEQYF.

The chain has TRBV13 and TRBJ1-1; unclear D gene. The V gene's germline CDR1 is PRHDT and CDR2 FYEKMQ (reference sequence). The CDR3 runs 15 residues. Trimming shortened V by 4 bases and J by 0 bases, and 12 bases separated the two germline ends. CDR3 loop: CASSSRHVMNTEAFF. As DNA, the CDR3 is TGTGCCAGCAGCTCGCGACACGTCATGAACACTGAAGCTTTCTTT.

This chain uses TRBV19 with TRBJ1-2, with D perhaps matching TRBD1 (5 bases). The V gene lost 1 base and the J gene lost 2 bases, with 11 bases spanning the gap. Germline V gene sequence: CDR1 LNHDA, CDR2 SQIVND (reference sequence). The CDR3 is 15 amino acids. The DNA for the CDR3 is TGTGCCAGTAGTATAGTCCGGCAGGGCAACTATGGCTACACCTTC. Encoded protein: CASSIVRQGNYGYTF.

This clone was counted between two and nine times. The genes are TRBV30 and TRBJ1-4, with D unresolved. The V and J ends lost 4 bases and 4 bases respectively, with 10 bases between them. Germline values: CDR1 GTSNPN, CDR2 SVGIG (reference sequence). CDR3 length: 13 residues. For the CDR3, the DNA is TGTGCCTGGATGCGGACCATTAATGAAAAACTGTTTTTT. Its protein product is CAWMRTINEKLFF.

The genes are TRBV18 and TRBJ2-2; 7 nucleotides line up with TRBD2. Losses at the gene ends were 4 bases for V and 10 bases for J; bases not matched to a gene: 15. CDR1 KGHSH and CDR2 LQKENI come from the germline V gene. The CDR3 totals 16 residues. CDR3 region: CASSLPNFASGQELFF. Written as DNA, the CDR3 is TGTGCCAGCTCACTTCCCAACTTTGCTAGCGGTCAGGAGCTGTTTTTT.

The genes are TRBV6-5 and TRBJ2-3, with 7 bases aligning to TRBD2. V trimming: 2 bases; J trimming: 5 bases; junction bases outside the gene matches: 7. CDR1 MNHEY and CDR2 SVGAGI come from the germline V gene. This CDR3 contains 15 residues. The DNA of the CDR3 is TGTGCCAGCAGTTACCGGGCGGGAGTGGTAGATACGCAGTATTTT. It translates to CASSYRAGVVDTQYF.

The genes are TRBV5-6 and TRBJ1-6, with 8 bases that match TRBD1. Germline-derived CDR1 and CDR2 are SGHDT and YYEEEE. V dropped 3 bases and J dropped 0; count of bases not matched to a gene: 8. The CDR3 length is 18 residues. CDR3 DNA sequence: TGTGCCAGCAGCTGGGGGACAGGAACGAGCTCCTATAATTCACCCCTCCACTTT. This gives the protein CASSWGTGTSSYNSPLHF.

The chain links TRBV28 to TRBJ2-7; no definite D call. The germline V and J ends were trimmed by 8 bases and 1 base, with 3 bases remaining between them. Germline CDR1 and CDR2: MDHEN and SYDVKM. The CDR3 consists of 10 residues. In DNA, the CDR3 is TGTGCCAGCCGTTCCTACGAGCAGTACTTC. It encodes CASRSYEQYF. Full variable domain (missing parts from reference TRBV28 and TRBJ2-7): DVKVTQSSRYLVKRTGEKVFLECVQDMDHENMFWYRQDPGLGLRLIYFSYDVKMKEKGDIPEGYSVSREKKERFSLILESASTNQTSMYLCASRSYEQYFGPGTRLTVT.

This chain connects TRBV15 to TRBJ2-7, with 10 bases aligning to TRBD1. This CDR3 comprises 14 residues. Germline-derived CDR1 and CDR2 are LNHNV and YYDKDF (reference sequence). Unmatched junction bases numbered 2, after V lost 1 base and J lost 5 bases. The CDR3 bases are TGTGCCACCAGCAGAGGGGACAGGGGCAACGAGCAGTACTTC. Amino acids: CATSRGDRGNEQYF.

The chain joins TRBV11-3 to TRBJ2-1; D could derive from TRBD1 or TRBD2 (6 bases each). Germline V gene lookup returns CDR1 SGHNT and CDR2 YENEEA. V was clipped by 8 bases and J by 9 bases, with 23 bases between them. The CDR3 sequence is 15 residues long. CDR3: CASASGGRDGGEQFF. The DNA of the CDR3 is TGTGCCAGCGCCTCTGGGGGGCGGGACGGGGGTGAGCAGTTCTTC.

The V and J genes are TRBV13 and TRBJ2-5, with 9 bases fitting TRBD1. This CDR3 region has 15 residues. V gave up 0 bases and J gave up 5 bases; unmatched junction bases: 4. Germline V gene data show CDR1 as PRHDT and CDR2 as FYEKMQ (reference sequence). Here the CDR3 DNA reads TGTGCCAGCAGCTTAGGGGACAGGGGTCGGGAGACCCAGTACTTC. It is translated as CASSLGDRGRETQYF.

The chain employs TRBV5-8 and TRBJ1-4; TRBD1 might be the D (6 bases). V lost 1 base and J 3 bases, leaving 13 bases between the germline ends. CDR1 and CDR2 from the germline V gene are SGHTS and YDEGEE. The CDR3 contains 16 residues. In nucleotides, the CDR3 is TGTGCCAGCAGCTTGTCAGGGAAGGGGGCTAATGAAAAACTGTTTTTT. This translates into CASSLSGKGANEKLFF. The variable domain in full, completed from reference TRBV5-8 and TRBJ1-4, reads EAGVTQSPTHLIKTRGQQATLRCSPISGHTSVYWYQQALGLGLQFLLWYDEGEERNRGNFPPRFSGRQFPNYSSELNVNALELEDSALYLCASSLSGKGANEKLFFGSGTQLSVL.

This chain connects TRBV6-1 to TRBJ2-3; 12 bases are shared with TRBD2. The CDR3 sequence is 15 residues long. Germline V gene lookup returns CDR1 MNHNS and CDR2 SASEGT. The V gene end was trimmed by 9 bases and the J gene end by 5 bases; junction bases not matched to a gene: 9. The CDR3 DNA reads TGTGCCAGTAACCGACTAGCGGGGGATGTAGATACGCAGTATTTT. Translating gives CASNRLAGDVDTQYF.

The chain is built from TRBV6-5 and TRBJ2-7, with D uncertain. This CDR3 is built from 13 residues. Trimming took off 7 bases at V and 0 bases at J, with 10 bases between the two ends. Germline CDR1 is MNHEY and CDR2 is SVGAGI. Here the CDR3 DNA reads TGTGCCAGCATGGGCTATCCCTCCTACGAGCAGTACTTC. Amino acid sequence: CASMGYPSYEQYF.

The V gene is TRBV18, the J gene TRBJ2-7; maybe TRBD2 (5 bases). V was cut by 3 bases and J by 5 bases, with 20 bases left in between. This CDR3 has 16 amino acids. In germline, CDR1 is KGHSH, CDR2 LQKENI. This CDR3 is CASSPAGGSAGHEQYF. CDR3 coding DNA: TGTGCCAGCTCACCCGCAGGAGGAAGTGCTGGTCACGAGCAGTACTTC.

This clone was counted a single time. CDR3 region: CASSEVREETQYF. Here the CDR3 DNA reads TGTGCCAGCAGTGAAGTGAGGGAGGAGACCCAGTACTTC. The V call is TRBV6-1, the J call TRBJ2-5; the D gene is possibly TRBD2 (5 bases). Trimming left V 1 base short and J 5 bases short, with 8 bases between. Germline assignment: CDR1 MNHNS and CDR2 SASEGT. CDR3 size: 13 residues.

This clone was seen a handful of times. The V and J genes are TRBV7-8 and TRBJ1-6; D is perhaps TRBD1 (6 bases). In germline, CDR1 is SGHVS, CDR2 FQNEAQ. The V end lost 1 base, the J end lost 3 bases, and 10 bases lay between the germline ends. There are 16 residues in the CDR3. The CDR3: CASSLGQVYYNSPLHF. CDR3 coding DNA: TGTGCCAGCAGCTTAGGACAGGTTTACTATAATTCACCCCTCCACTTT.

The chain couples TRBV7-9 to TRBJ1-5; TRBD1 matches 8 bases. The CDR3 has 17 amino acids. Germline CDR1 is SEHNR and CDR2 is FQNEAQ (reference sequence). V was clipped by 5 bases and J by 4 bases; unmatched bases: 13. In DNA form, the CDR3 reads TGTGCCAGCAGCCAAGGAAGCACCGGGACAGGTAATCAGCCCCAGCATTTT. The encoded protein is CASSQGSTGTGNQPQHF. Filled out from reference TRBV7-9 and TRBJ1-5, the complete variable domain reads DTGVSQNPRHKITKRGQNVTFRCDPISEHNRLYWYRQTLGQGPEFLTYFQNEAQLEKSRLLSDRFSAERPKGSFSTLEIQRTEQGDSAMYLCASSQGSTGTGNQPQHFGDGTRLSIL.